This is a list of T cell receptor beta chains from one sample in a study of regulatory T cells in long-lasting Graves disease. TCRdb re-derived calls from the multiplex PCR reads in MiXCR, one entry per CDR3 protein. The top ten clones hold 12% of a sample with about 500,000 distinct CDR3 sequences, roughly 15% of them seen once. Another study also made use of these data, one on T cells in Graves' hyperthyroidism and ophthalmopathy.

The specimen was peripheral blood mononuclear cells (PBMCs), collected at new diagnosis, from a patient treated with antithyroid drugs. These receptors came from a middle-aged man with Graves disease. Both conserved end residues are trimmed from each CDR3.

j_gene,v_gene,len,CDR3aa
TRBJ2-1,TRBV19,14,ASSTLRESRRNEQF
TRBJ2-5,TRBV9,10,ARAEMRETQY
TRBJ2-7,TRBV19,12,ASTPGLGPSEKY
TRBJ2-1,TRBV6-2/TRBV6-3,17,ASSYAISGRGGESNEQF
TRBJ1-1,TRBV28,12,ASSPPRDRSRAF
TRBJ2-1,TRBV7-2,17,ASTPQGLAGLSSYNEQF
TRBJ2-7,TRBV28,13,ASNRGTSVTYEQY
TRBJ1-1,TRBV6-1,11,ASSEGQGFAAF
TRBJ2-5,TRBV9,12,ASSVGVAGETQY
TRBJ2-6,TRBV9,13,ASSAQGSGANVLT